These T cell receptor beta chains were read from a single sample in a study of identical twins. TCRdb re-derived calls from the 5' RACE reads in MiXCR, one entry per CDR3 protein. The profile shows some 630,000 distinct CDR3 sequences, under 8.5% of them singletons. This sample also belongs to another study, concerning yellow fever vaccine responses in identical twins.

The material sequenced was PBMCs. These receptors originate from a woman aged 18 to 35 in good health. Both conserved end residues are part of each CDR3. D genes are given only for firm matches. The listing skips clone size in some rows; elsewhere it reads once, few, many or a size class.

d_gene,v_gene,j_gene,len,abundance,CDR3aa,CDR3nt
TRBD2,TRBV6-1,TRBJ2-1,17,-,CASSPWTSGPPYNEQFF,TGTGCCAGCAGTCCCTGGACTAGCGGGCCCCCCTACAATGAGCAGTTCTTC
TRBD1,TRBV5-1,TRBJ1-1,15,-,CASRPGTGGSKEAFF,TGCGCCAGCCGCCCCGGGACAGGGGGCTCCAAGGAAGCTTTCTTT
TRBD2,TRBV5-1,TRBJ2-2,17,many,CASSLDSAGANTGELFF,TGCGCCAGCAGCTTGGATTCGGCGGGAGCGAACACCGGGGAGCTGTTTTTT
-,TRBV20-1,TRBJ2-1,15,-,CSARDFFRDNNEQFF,TGCAGTGCTAGAGACTTCTTCCGTGATAACAATGAGCAGTTCTTC
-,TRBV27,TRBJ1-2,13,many,CASTLGAGFGYTF,TGTGCCAGCACCTTAGGGGCAGGGTTTGGCTACACCTTC
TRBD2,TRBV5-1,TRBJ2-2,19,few,CASSTPTSGGAMNTGELFF,TGCGCCAGCAGCACTCCGACTAGCGGGGGGGCGATGAACACCGGGGAGCTGTTTTTT
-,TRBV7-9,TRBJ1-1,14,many,CASSLAMANRVAFF,TGTGCCAGCAGCTTAGCGATGGCTAACAGGGTGGCTTTCTTT
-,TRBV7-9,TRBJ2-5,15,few,CASSPRGGEQETQYF,TGTGCCAGCAGCCCGCGTGGGGGCGAACAAGAGACCCAGTACTTC
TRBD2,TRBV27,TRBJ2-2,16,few,CASSTLSGSGGGELFF,TGTGCCAGCAGTACCCTTAGCGGGAGTGGTGGCGGGGAGCTGTTTTTT
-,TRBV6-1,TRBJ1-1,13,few,CASRVRGNTEAFF,TGTGCCAGCAGGGTACGGGGGAACACTGAAGCTTTCTTT
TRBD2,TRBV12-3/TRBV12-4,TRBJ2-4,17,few,CASSPWTSGRESNIQYF,TGTGCCAGCAGTCCGTGGACTAGCGGGAGGGAATCAAACATTCAGTACTTC
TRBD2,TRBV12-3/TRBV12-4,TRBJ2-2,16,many,CASRTGTSGATGELFF,TGTGCCAGCAGAACCGGGACTAGCGGGGCCACCGGGGAGCTGTTTTTT
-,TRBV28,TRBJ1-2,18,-,CASSAPGAGNAESYGYTF,TGTGCCAGCAGTGCACCTGGGGCAGGGAACGCCGAATCCTATGGCTACACCTTC
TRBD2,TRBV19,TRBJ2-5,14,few,CASRPSGVQETQYF,TGTGCCAGTAGACCTAGCGGGGTTCAAGAGACCCAGTACTTC
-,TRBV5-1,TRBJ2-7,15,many,CASSENTGISYEQYF,TGCGCCAGCAGCGAAAACACAGGGATCTCCTACGAGCAGTACTTC
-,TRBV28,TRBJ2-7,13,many,CATKDQGHYEQYF,TGTGCCACCAAGGACCAGGGGCATTACGAGCAGTACTTC
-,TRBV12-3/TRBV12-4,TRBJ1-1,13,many,CASSSPRPAEAFF,TGTGCCAGCAGTTCCCCGCGCCCAGCTGAAGCTTTCTTT
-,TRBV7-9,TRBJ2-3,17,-,CASSLVRQGGITDTQYF,TGTGCCAGCAGCTTAGTTCGGCAGGGGGGAATCACAGATACGCAGTATTTT
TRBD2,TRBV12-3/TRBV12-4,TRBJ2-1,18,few,CASSKKPLAGVSYNEQFF,TGTGCCAGCAGCAAAAAGCCCCTAGCGGGGGTCTCCTACAATGAGCAGTTCTTC
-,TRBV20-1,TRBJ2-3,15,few,CSASRGGYGTDTQYF,TGCAGTGCTAGTAGAGGGGGGTATGGGACAGATACGCAGTATTTT
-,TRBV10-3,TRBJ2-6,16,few,CAISESLGSGANVLTF,TGTGCCATCAGTGAGTCCTTGGGCTCTGGGGCCAACGTCCTGACTTTC
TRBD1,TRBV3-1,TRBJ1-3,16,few,CASSQDTAGGGNTIYF,TGTGCCAGCAGCCAAGATACCGCAGGGGGAGGCAACACCATATATTTT
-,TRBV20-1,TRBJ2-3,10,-,CSARTSTQYF,TGCAGTGCTAGAACCTCTACGCAGTATTTT
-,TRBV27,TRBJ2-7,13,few,CASSFGPNGEQYF,TGTGCCAGCAGTTTTGGCCCCAACGGCGAGCAGTACTTC
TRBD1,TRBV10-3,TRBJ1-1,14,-,CAISGQGANTEAFF,TGTGCCATCAGTGGACAGGGGGCTAACACTGAAGCTTTCTTT
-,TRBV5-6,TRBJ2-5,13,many,CASSLDRMETQYF,TGTGCCAGCAGCCTGGACAGAATGGAGACCCAGTACTTC
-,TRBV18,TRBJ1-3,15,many,CASSPTSGTGNTIYF,TGTGCCAGCTCACCAACCTCAGGGACTGGAAACACCATATATTTT
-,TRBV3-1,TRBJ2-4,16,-,CASSQSSWNHGNIQYF,TGTGCCAGCAGCCAAAGTTCCTGGAATCATGGAAACATTCAGTACTTC
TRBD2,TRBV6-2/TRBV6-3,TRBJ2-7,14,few,CASSYLAGPYEQYF,TGTGCCAGCAGTTACCTAGCGGGACCGTACGAGCAGTACTTC
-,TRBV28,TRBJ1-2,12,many,CAIPGGYYGYTF,TGTGCTATCCCCGGGGGTTACTATGGCTACACCTTC
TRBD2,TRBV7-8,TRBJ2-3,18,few,CASSLAPGGGRAGDTQYF,TGTGCCAGCAGCTTAGCCCCCGGGGGCGGGAGGGCCGGAGATACGCAGTATTTT
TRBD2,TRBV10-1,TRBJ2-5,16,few,CAPPWRERWGQETQYF,TGCGCCCCCCCCTGGCGGGAGAGATGGGGCCAAGAGACCCAGTACTTC
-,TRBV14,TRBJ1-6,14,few,CASSQIRGNSPLHF,TGTGCCAGCAGCCAAATAAGGGGGAATTCACCCCTCCACTTT
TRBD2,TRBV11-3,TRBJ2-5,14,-,CASMTSGMQETQYF,TGTGCCAGCATGACTAGCGGGATGCAAGAGACCCAGTACTTC
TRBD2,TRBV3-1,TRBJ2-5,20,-,CASSQGGWREGRGYQETQYF,TGTGCCAGCAGCCAAGGGGGTTGGCGGGAGGGCCGGGGGTACCAAGAGACCCAGTACTTC
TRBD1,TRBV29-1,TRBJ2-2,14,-,CSVGGQPNTGELFF,TGCAGCGTTGGGGGACAGCCGAACACCGGGGAGCTGTTTTTT
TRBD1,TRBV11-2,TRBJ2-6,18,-,CASSLPMGQGEGANVLTF,TGTGCCAGCAGTTTACCTATGGGACAGGGGGAAGGGGCCAACGTCCTGACTTTC
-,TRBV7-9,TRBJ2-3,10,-,CRGEGDTQYF,TGTAGGGGGGAGGGAGATACGCAGTATTTT
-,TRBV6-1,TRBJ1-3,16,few,CASTHGHRLSGNTIYF,TGTGCCAGCACCCATGGTCACAGGCTCTCTGGAAACACCATATATTTT
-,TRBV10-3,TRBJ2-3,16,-,CAISESSSFGADTQYF,TGTGCCATCAGTGAGTCTTCATCCTTTGGGGCAGATACGCAGTATTTT
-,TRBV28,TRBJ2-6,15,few,CASSRRVAGANVLTF,TGTGCCAGCAGTCGCAGGGTAGCCGGGGCCAACGTCCTGACTTTC
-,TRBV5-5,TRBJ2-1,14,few,CASSLVRAGNEQFF,TGTGCCAGCAGCTTGGTTAGGGCAGGGAATGAGCAGTTCTTC
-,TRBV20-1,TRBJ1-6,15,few,CSAREWETANSPLHF,TGCAGTGCTAGAGAGTGGGAGACAGCTAATTCACCCCTCCACTTT
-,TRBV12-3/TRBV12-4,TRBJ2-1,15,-,CASRERLGSYNEQFF,TGTGCCAGCAGGGAAAGACTAGGCTCCTACAATGAGCAGTTCTTC
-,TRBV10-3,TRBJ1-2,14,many,CAISEGAKTGGYTF,TGTGCCATCAGTGAGGGGGCCAAAACGGGGGGCTACACCTTC
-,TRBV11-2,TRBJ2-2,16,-,CASSLVSGSNTGELFF,TGTGCCAGCAGCTTGGTTTCAGGGTCGAACACCGGGGAGCTGTTTTTT
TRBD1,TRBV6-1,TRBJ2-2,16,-,CASSTGTGGFTGELFF,TGTGCCAGCAGTACCGGGACAGGGGGCTTCACCGGGGAGCTGTTTTTT
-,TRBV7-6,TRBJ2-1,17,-,CASSLDPTGASYNDQFF,TGTGCCAGCAGCTTAGACCCGACAGGAGCCTCCTACAATGATCAGTTCTTC
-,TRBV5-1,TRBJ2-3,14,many,CASSLGHSTDTQYF,TGCGCCAGCAGCCTCGGACACAGCACAGATACGCAGTATTTT
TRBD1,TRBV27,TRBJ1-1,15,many,CASSLDGQGNLAAFF,TGTGCCAGCAGTTTGGACGGACAGGGCAACCTAGCAGCTTTCTTT
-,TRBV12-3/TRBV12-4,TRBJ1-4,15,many,CASSTDVGSGEKLFF,TGTGCCAGCAGCACCGACGTGGGTTCGGGTGAAAAACTGTTTTTT
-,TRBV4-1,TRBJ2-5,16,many,CASSLKTRPEAETQYF,TGCGCCAGCAGCCTAAAGACTAGGCCTGAGGCGGAGACCCAGTACTTC
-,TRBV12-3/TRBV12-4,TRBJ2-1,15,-,CASSLLGERRHEQFF,TGTGCCAGCAGTTTATTGGGGGAGAGGCGGCATGAGCAGTTCTTC
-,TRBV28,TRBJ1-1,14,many,CASRTGHRNTEAFF,TGTGCCAGCCGAACGGGACACCGGAACACTGAAGCTTTCTTT